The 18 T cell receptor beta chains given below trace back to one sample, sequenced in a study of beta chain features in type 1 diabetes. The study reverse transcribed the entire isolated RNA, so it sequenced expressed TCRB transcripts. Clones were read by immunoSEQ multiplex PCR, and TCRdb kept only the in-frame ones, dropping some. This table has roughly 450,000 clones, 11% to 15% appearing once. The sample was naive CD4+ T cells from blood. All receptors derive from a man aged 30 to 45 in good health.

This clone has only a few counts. This CDR3 is CASSHPTRHNEQFF. As DNA, the CDR3 is TGCGCCAGCAGCCACCCTACCCGTCACAATGAGCAGTTCTTC. This chain joins TRBV4-1 and TRBJ2-1, with D unresolved. From germline, CDR1 is MGHRA and CDR2 YSYEKL. The V end lost 3 bases, the J end lost 5 bases, and 11 bases lay between the germline ends. The CDR3 runs to 14 residues.

CDR3 sequence: CASSPRGKRELNEQFF. CDR3 sequence (DNA): TGTGCCAGCAGCCCCCGGGGGAAGCGGGAGCTCAATGAGCAGTTCTTC. The V and J genes are TRBV11-3 and TRBJ2-1, with 8 bases fitting TRBD2. Trimming took 5 bases from V and 6 from J; bases not matched to a gene: 12. Looked up from germline, CDR1 is SGHNT and CDR2 is YENEEA. The CDR3 is made up of 16 amino acids.

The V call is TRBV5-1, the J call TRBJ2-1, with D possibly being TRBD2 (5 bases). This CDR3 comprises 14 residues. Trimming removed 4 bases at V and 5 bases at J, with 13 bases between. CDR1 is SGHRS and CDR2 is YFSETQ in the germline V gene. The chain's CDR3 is CASSKLDGNNEQFF. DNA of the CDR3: TGCGCCAGCAGCAAGCTGGACGGGAACAATGAGCAGTTCTTC.

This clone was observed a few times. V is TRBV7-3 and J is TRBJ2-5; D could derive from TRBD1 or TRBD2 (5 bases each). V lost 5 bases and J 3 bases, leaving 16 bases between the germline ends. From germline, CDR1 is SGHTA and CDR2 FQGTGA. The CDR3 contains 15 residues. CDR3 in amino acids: CASSPAGTFKETQYF. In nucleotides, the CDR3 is TGTGCCAGCAGCCCGGCCGGGACCTTCAAAGAGACCCAGTACTTC.

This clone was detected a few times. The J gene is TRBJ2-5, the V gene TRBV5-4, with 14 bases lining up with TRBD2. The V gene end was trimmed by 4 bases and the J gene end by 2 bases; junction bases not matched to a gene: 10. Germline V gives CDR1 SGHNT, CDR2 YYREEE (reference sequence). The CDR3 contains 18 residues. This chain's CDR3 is CASSPARTSGGPQETQYF. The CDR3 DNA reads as TGTGCCAGCAGCCCCGCCCGGACTAGCGGGGGGCCACAAGAGACCCAGTACTTC.

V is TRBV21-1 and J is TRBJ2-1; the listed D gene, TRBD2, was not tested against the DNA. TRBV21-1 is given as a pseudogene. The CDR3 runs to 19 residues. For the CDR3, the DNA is TGTGCCAGCAGCAAAGAAAAAGGCTCCGGGACTAGGAAATACAATGAGCAGTTCTTC. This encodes CASSKEKGSGTRKYNEQFF.

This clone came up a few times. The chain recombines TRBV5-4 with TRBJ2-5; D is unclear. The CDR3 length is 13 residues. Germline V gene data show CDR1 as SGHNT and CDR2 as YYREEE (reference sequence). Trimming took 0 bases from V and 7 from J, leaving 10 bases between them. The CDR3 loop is CASSLEGSGTQYF. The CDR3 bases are TGTGCCAGCAGCTTGGAGGGATCGGGGACCCAGTACTTC.

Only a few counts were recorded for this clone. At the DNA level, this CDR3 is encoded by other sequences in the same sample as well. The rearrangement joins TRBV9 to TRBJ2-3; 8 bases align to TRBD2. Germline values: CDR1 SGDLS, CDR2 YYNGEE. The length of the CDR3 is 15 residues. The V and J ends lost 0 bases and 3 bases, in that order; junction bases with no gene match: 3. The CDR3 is CASSVAGGLTDTQYF. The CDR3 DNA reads TGTGCCAGCAGCGTAGCGGGGGGGCTTACAGATACGCAGTATTTT. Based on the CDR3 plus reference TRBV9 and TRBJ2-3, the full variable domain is DSGVTQTPKHLITATGQRVTLRCSPRSGDLSVYWYQQSLDQGLQFLIQYYNGEERAKGNILERFSAQQFPDLHSELNLSSLELGDSALYFCASSVAGGLTDTQYFGPGTRLTVL.

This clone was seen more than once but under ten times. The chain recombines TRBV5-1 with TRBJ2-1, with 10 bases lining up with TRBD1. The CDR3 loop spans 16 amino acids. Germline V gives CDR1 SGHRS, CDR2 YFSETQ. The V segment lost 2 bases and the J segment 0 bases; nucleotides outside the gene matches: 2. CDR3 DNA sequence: TGCGCCAGCAGCTTCAGGGACAGGGGCTCCTACAATGAGCAGTTCTTC. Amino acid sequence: CASSFRDRGSYNEQFF.

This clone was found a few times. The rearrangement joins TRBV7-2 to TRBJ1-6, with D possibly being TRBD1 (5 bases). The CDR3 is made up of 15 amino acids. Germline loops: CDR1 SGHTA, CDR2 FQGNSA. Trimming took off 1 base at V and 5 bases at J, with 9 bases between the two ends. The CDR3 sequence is CASSLVGGDNSPLHF. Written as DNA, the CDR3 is TGTGCCAGCAGCTTAGTGGGGGGAGATAATTCACCCCTCCACTTT.

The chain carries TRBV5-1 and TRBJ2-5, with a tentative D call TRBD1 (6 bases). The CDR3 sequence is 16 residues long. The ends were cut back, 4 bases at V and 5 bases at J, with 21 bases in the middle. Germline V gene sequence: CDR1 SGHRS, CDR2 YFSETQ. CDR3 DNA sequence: TGCGCCAGCAGCGTGACAGGTGGAACCCCCAAGGAGACCCAGTACTTC. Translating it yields CASSVTGGTPKETQYF.

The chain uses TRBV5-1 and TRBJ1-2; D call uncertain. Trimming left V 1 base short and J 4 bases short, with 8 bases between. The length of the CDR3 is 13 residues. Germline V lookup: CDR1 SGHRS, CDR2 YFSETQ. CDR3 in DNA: TGCGCCAGCAGCTTGCCAGACTCCTATGGCTACACCTTC. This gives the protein CASSLPDSYGYTF.

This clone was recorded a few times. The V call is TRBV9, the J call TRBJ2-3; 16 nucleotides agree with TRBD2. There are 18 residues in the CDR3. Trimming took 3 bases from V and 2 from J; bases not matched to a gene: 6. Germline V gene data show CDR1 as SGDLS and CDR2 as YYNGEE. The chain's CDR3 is CASSEGLAGGPVTDTQYF. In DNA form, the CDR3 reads TGTGCCAGCAGCGAGGGACTAGCGGGAGGGCCAGTCACAGATACGCAGTATTTT.

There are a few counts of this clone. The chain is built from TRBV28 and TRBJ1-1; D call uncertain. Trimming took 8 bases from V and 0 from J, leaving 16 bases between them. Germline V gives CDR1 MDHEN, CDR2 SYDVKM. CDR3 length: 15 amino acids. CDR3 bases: TGTGCCAGCGGGCGAAGCAGCCGGATGAACACTGAAGCTTTCTTT. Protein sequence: CASGRSSRMNTEAFF.

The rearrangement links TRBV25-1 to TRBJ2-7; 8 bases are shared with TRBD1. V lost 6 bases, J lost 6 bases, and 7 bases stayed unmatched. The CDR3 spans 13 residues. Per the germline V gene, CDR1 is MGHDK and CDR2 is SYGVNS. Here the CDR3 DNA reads TGTGCCAGCAGAAGGACAGGGCCTAGCGAGCAGTACTTC. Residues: CASRRTGPSEQYF.

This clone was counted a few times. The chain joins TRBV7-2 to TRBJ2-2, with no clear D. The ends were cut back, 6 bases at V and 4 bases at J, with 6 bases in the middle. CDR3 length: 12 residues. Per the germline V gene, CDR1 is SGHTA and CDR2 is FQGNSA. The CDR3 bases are TGTGCCAGCAGATTCGCCACCGGGGAGCTGTTTTTT. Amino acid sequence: CASRFATGELFF.

The CDR3 nucleotides are TGTGCCAGCAGTTTATCTTCCACCGGGACAGGCCAAAACATTCAGTACTTC. Protein sequence: CASSLSSTGTGQNIQYF. The rearrangement links TRBV7-7 to TRBJ2-4; 8 bases agree with TRBD1. The germline V gene encodes CDR1 SSHAT and CDR2 FNYEAQ (reference sequence). The V and J ends lost 6 bases and 5 bases, in that order; junction bases with no gene match: 15. The CDR3 consists of 17 residues. Drawing the rest from reference TRBV7-7 and TRBJ2-4, the complete variable domain is GAGVSQSPRYKVTKRGQDVTLRCDPISSHATLYWYQQALGQGPEFLTYFNYEAQPDKSGLPSDRFSAERPEGSISTLTIQRTEQRDSAMYRCASSLSSTGTGQNIQYFGAGTRLSVL.

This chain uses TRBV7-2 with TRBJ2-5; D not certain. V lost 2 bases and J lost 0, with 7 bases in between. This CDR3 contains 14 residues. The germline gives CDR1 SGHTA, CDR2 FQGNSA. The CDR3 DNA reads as TGTGCCAGCAGCTTAACGGCAGACCAAGAGACCCAGTACTTC. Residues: CASSLTADQETQYF.